This TCR beta chain was obtained from a study of T cell repertoires in aging, cancer and after chemotherapy. Study-level background: Pre- and post-chemotherapy samples were paired from chronic lymphocytic leukemia patients treated with fludarabine- or bendamustine-based regimens.

Comments on this clonotype: The antigen is not known.

Amplification of TCR beta used genomic DNA extracted from peripheral blood. TRB rearrangements spanning V, D and J were amplified using mixed TRB-A/B primers. TCRdb used MiXCR to reprocess the multiplex PCR reads, holding one entry per CDR3 protein. The sample records 1,500 to 2,000 distinct CDR3 sequences, approximately 50% being singletons. The CDR3 totals 12 residues. V lost 5 bases to trimming and J lost 4 bases, with 6 bases between them. Germline values: CDR1 MNHEY, CDR2 SMNVEV (reference sequence). Study-level points and caveats: Across the chemotherapy interval, each cancer cohort showed higher median generation probability, suggesting thymic rebound. The repertoire data cannot show anything about immunological memory following chemotherapy.

The rearrangement uses TRBV27 and TRBJ2-1, with TRBD1 as a possible D gene (5 bases). The clonotype was recovered from a human donor with a blood cancer. The sequencing input was blood. The CDR3 loop is CASSRQYNEQFF. The CDR3 DNA follows: TGTGCCAGCAGTCGACAGTACAATGAGCAGTTCTTC.